This paragraph covers one T cell receptor beta chain sequence. Its antigen remains unknown. These data come from a study of shared clonotypes between healthy human individuals. Study findings and constraints: Tissue TCR repertoires likely differ from these blood-only repertoires.

Germline V gives CDR1 DFQATT, CDR2 SNEGSKA (reference sequence). This CDR3 spans 11 amino acids. Trimming cost V 5 bases and J 3 bases, with 8 bases left between them. Clones were sequenced by immunoSEQ multiplex PCR, and TCRdb holds only the in-frame ones, with some missing. The profile covers over a million clones, with 95% to 99% appearing a single time and around 0.45% taken by the ten largest. The chain is built from TRBV20-1 and TRBJ2-7; no clear D. The material sequenced was naive CD4+ T cells sorted from blood. Specified subset: CD45RA+ positively selected. This sequence originates from a man aged 25-45 years in good health. CDR3 sequence (DNA): TGCAGTGCTCGACTCAACTACGAGCAGTACTTC. As protein: CSARLNYEQYF.